A single TCR beta chain is shown here with its context. Its antigen remains unidentified. The sample belongs to a study of cytomegalovirus exposure and HLA in healthy donors. The table came from immunoSEQ multiplex PCR; TCRdb's copy has only in-frame clones and leaves some out. The sample records 150,000 to 200,000 clones, around four fifths being singletons. The J segment lost 3 bases and the V segment lost 4 bases, leaving 6 bases of the junction unmatched. Per the germline V gene, CDR1 is SGDLS and CDR2 is YYNGEE. The CDR3 is 14 residues long. Whole-study findings and limits: Cytomegalovirus association was assigned to about 150 TCR beta chains.

Sequencing was carried out using PBMCs. The sequence was collected from a man aged 25-45 years in good health and CMV-seropositive. V is TRBV9 and J is TRBJ2-5, with 7 bases that match TRBD2. CDR3 sequence (DNA): TGTGCCAGCAGCCCCGGGCTAGCGGAAGAGACCCAGTACTTC. Amino acid sequence: CASSPGLAEETQYF.